This T cell receptor beta chain was profiled in a study of blood T cell repertoires in COVID-19. TCRdb's copy holds only in-frame clones and misses some; the assay was immunoSEQ multiplex PCR. Here the sample spans 310,000 or so clones, about 88% being singletons. CDR1 and CDR2 (germline): LNHDA, SQIVND (reference sequence). Trimming cost V 5 bases and J 8 bases, with 21 bases left between them. The CDR3 contains 15 residues. V and J are TRBV19 and TRBJ1-2, with TRBD1 as a possible D gene (6 bases). The receptor's source is a woman in her thirties or forties who had recovered from COVID-19. Sequencing was carried out using PBMCs or T cells enriched from blood (not recorded which). This CDR3 is CASSAGTTIGGGYTF. The CDR3 DNA follows: TGTGCCAGTAGTGCCGGGACAACGATTGGCGGAGGCTACACCTTC.